These T cell receptor beta chains were read from a single sample in a study of OX40 agonist ivuxolimab in advanced cancers. The table came from immunoSEQ multiplex PCR; TCRdb's copy has only in-frame clones and leaves some out. This table has about 100,000 clones, 75% to 90% appearing once. The specimen was CD4+ or CD8+ T cells sorted from blood, collected in a trial of the OX40 agonist ivuxolimab. The source of these receptors is an adult with an advanced solid tumor such as melanoma, head and neck, liver or kidney cancer. The CDR3 runs from the conserved cysteine through the conserved F or W. The D gene is left open where the match is weak. Where a row states a size, it is once, few, many or the class of an expanded clone; other rows omit it.

j_gene: TRBJ2-3; d_gene: .; v_gene: TRBV7-8; abundance: .; CDR3nt: TGTGCCAGCAGCTTAGGCGGGGCAGGGGCGGCAGATACGCAGTATTTT; CDR3aa: CASSLGGAGAADTQYF
j_gene: TRBJ2-5; d_gene: .; v_gene: TRBV19; abundance: .; CDR3nt: TGTGCCAGTAGCGGTGGTGGGTGGGTAGAGACCCAGTACTTC; CDR3aa: CASSGGGWVETQYF
j_gene: TRBJ1-2; d_gene: .; v_gene: TRBV19; abundance: .; CDR3nt: TGTGCCAGTAGACCAGGACCGCTGTATGGCTACACCTTC; CDR3aa: CASRPGPLYGYTF
j_gene: TRBJ1-5; d_gene: .; v_gene: TRBV6-1; abundance: .; CDR3nt: TGTGCCAGCAGCGCCTATAGCAATCAGCCCCAGCATTTT; CDR3aa: CASSAYSNQPQHF
j_gene: TRBJ1-4; d_gene: .; v_gene: TRBV7-9; abundance: .; CDR3nt: TGTGCCAGCAGCCAAACAGGGACGCTTGAGAGTGAAAAACTGTTTTTT; CDR3aa: CASSQTGTLESEKLFF
j_gene: TRBJ1-1; d_gene: .; v_gene: TRBV7-9; abundance: .; CDR3nt: TGTGCCAGCAATGGAATCACGGGACGCACCCCCACTGAAGCTTTCTTT; CDR3aa: CASNGITGRTPTEAFF
j_gene: TRBJ1-2; d_gene: .; v_gene: TRBV19; abundance: .; CDR3nt: TGTGCCAGTAGTCCCAGCGGAGGGCATGGCTACACCTTC; CDR3aa: CASSPSGGHGYTF
j_gene: TRBJ1-3; d_gene: TRBD1; v_gene: TRBV7-9; abundance: .; CDR3nt: TGTACCAGCAGCTCCGCCCGGGACAGGGTACACACCATATATTTT; CDR3aa: CTSSSARDRVHTIYF
j_gene: TRBJ2-2; d_gene: .; v_gene: TRBV28; abundance: .; CDR3nt: TGTGCCAGCAGTTGGGTACAGGCGAACACCGGGGAGCTGTTTTTT; CDR3aa: CASSWVQANTGELFF
j_gene: TRBJ1-1; d_gene: .; v_gene: TRBV4-1; abundance: few; CDR3nt: TGCGCCAGCAGCCAAGAGGGAAGACAACGAAACACTGAAGCTTTCTTT; CDR3aa: CASSQEGRQRNTEAFF
j_gene: TRBJ2-7; d_gene: TRBD1; v_gene: TRBV5-1; abundance: .; CDR3nt: TGCGCCAGCAGCTTGGTCGTTGGACAGGCCTACGAGCAGTACTTC; CDR3aa: CASSLVVGQAYEQYF
j_gene: TRBJ1-2; d_gene: .; v_gene: TRBV29-1; abundance: .; CDR3nt: TGCAGCGTGAAGGGTTGGGGGGGCTACACCTTC; CDR3aa: CSVKGWGGYTF
j_gene: TRBJ1-5; d_gene: TRBD1; v_gene: TRBV10-3; abundance: .; CDR3nt: TGTGCCATCAGTGAGTTGGGACAGGGAGATCAGCCCCAGCATTTT; CDR3aa: CAISELGQGDQPQHF
j_gene: TRBJ2-3; d_gene: TRBD2; v_gene: TRBV18; abundance: once; CDR3nt: TGTGCCAGCTCACCACCTGCGGGAGGGCCTATGGGTACGCAGTATTTT; CDR3aa: CASSPPAGGPMGTQYF
j_gene: TRBJ1-2; d_gene: .; v_gene: TRBV6-6; abundance: .; CDR3nt: TGTGCCAGCAGTTACTCGAGGCAGGCGAGTCGCTACACCTTC; CDR3aa: CASSYSRQASRYTF
j_gene: TRBJ1-2; d_gene: .; v_gene: TRBV9; abundance: .; CDR3nt: TGTGCCAGCAGCGTAGGCGGGGCGGCCGGATCCTATGGCTACACCTTC; CDR3aa: CASSVGGAAGSYGYTF
j_gene: TRBJ2-5; d_gene: TRBD1; v_gene: TRBV30; abundance: .; CDR3nt: TGTGCCTGGAGCAATCAGGGGGTGGGGACCCAGTACTTC; CDR3aa: CAWSNQGVGTQYF
j_gene: TRBJ2-2; d_gene: .; v_gene: TRBV19; abundance: once; CDR3nt: TGTGCCAGTAGTCCATCCCGGGACCCCCGCCGATACACCGGGGAGCTGTTTTTT; CDR3aa: CASSPSRDPRRYTGELFF
j_gene: TRBJ1-6; d_gene: .; v_gene: TRBV6-1; abundance: .; CDR3nt: TGTGCCAGCAGTGAAGGTGAATTCGCGGTCCCACCCCTCCACTTT; CDR3aa: CASSEGEFAVPPLHF
j_gene: TRBJ2-4; d_gene: .; v_gene: TRBV18; abundance: .; CDR3nt: TGTGCCAGCTCACCACCGGGACAAAAAAACATTCAGTACTTC; CDR3aa: CASSPPGQKNIQYF
j_gene: TRBJ1-6; d_gene: .; v_gene: TRBV5-1; abundance: .; CDR3nt: TGCGCCAGCAGCTTGGACCCAGGGAATAATTCACCCCTCCACTTT; CDR3aa: CASSLDPGNNSPLHF
j_gene: TRBJ2-3; d_gene: TRBD2; v_gene: TRBV7-2; abundance: .; CDR3nt: TGTGCCAGCAGCTTAGGCGGCGGGGGGGGCACAGATACGCAGTATTTT; CDR3aa: CASSLGGGGGTDTQYF
j_gene: TRBJ2-4; d_gene: .; v_gene: TRBV19; abundance: once; CDR3nt: TGTGCCAGTAGTACTAGGGTGATAGGGGCCAAAAACATTCAGTACTTC; CDR3aa: CASSTRVIGAKNIQYF
j_gene: TRBJ1-2; d_gene: .; v_gene: TRBV19; abundance: few; CDR3nt: TGTGCCGGAAGGGGTTCCTATGGCTACACCTTC; CDR3aa: CAGRGSYGYTF
j_gene: TRBJ2-1; d_gene: .; v_gene: TRBV5-1; abundance: .; CDR3nt: TGCGCCAGCAGCTTGGACAGCAACAATGAGCAGTTCTTC; CDR3aa: CASSLDSNNEQFF
j_gene: TRBJ1-1; d_gene: TRBD1; v_gene: TRBV10-3; abundance: .; CDR3nt: TGTGCCATCTCCCCCGGACAGGGGAACACTGAAGCTTTCTTT; CDR3aa: CAISPGQGNTEAFF
j_gene: TRBJ2-1; d_gene: .; v_gene: TRBV6-1; abundance: .; CDR3nt: TGTGCCAGCAGTGGTAGGGATGACTCCTACAATGAGCAGTTCTTC; CDR3aa: CASSGRDDSYNEQFF